This T cell receptor (beta chain) was obtained from a study of CD8+ T cells in alopecia areata. Study information: Twice daily, treated patients received 5 to 10 mg of oral tofacitinib.

The treatment is: oral pan-JAK inhibitor, 5-10 mg twice daily. With regard to this clone: Antigen specificity is unknown.

As the sequencing template, cDNA was produced by extracting RNA and reverse transcribing it. Measured with immunoSEQ multiplex PCR; TCRdb has only the in-frame clones, and not every one. Here the sample spans 150,000 or so clones, roughly two thirds being singletons. CDR1 and CDR2 from the germline V gene are SGHAT and FQNNGV. V was pared by 1 base and J by 4 bases, with 17 bases between. This CDR3 has 16 residues. Findings and caveats of the study: Normal skin contains resident alphabeta T cells, and these are also sequenced in scalp samples.

The sample was CD4+ T cells sorted from blood, taken at week 4, from a patient treated with tofacitinib. The sequence came from a human donor with alopecia areata. The genes are TRBV11-2 and TRBJ2-7; possible D gene TRBD2, 8 bases. The CDR3 nucleotides read TGTGCCAGCAGCTTAGGCGGGGGGACAGAAGTGTACGAGCAGTACTTC. The encoded protein is CASSLGGGTEVYEQYF.